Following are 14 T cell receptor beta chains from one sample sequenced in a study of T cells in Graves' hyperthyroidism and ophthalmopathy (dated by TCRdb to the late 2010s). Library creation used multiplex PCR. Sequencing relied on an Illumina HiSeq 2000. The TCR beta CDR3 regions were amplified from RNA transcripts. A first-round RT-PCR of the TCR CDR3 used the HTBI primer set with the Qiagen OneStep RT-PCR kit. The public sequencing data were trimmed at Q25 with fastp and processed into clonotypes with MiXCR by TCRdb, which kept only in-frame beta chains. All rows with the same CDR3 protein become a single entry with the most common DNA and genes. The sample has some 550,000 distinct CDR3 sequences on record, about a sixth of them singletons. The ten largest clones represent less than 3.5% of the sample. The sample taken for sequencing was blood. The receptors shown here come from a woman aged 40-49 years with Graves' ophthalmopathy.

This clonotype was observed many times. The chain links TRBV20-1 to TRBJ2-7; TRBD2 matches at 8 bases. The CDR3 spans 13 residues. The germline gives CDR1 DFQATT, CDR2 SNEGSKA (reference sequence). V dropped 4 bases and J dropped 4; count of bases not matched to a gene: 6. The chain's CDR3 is CSATTSGLYEQYF. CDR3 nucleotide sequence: TGCAGTGCTACCACTAGCGGATTATACGAGCAGTACTTC.

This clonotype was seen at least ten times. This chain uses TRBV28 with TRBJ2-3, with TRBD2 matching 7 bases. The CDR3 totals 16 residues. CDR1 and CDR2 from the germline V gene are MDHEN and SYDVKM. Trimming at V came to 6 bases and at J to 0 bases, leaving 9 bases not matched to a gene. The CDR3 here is CASSYSRDYSTDTQYF. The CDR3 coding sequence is TGTGCCAGCAGCTACTCACGGGACTACAGCACAGATACGCAGTATTTT.

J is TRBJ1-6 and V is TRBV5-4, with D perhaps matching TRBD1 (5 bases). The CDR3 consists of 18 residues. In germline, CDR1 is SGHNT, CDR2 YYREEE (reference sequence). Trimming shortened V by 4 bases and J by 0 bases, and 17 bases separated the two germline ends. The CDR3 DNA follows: TGTGCCAGCAGCCACGCGGGTGGGGGGAGCTCCTATAATTCACCCCTCCACTTT. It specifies CASSHAGGGSSYNSPLHF.

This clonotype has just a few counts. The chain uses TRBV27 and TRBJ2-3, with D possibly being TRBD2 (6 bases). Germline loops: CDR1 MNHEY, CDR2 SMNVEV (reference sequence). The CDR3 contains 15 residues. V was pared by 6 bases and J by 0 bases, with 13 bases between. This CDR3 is CASRKAGASTDTQYF. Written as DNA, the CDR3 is TGTGCCAGCAGAAAAGCGGGCGCTAGCACAGATACGCAGTATTTT.

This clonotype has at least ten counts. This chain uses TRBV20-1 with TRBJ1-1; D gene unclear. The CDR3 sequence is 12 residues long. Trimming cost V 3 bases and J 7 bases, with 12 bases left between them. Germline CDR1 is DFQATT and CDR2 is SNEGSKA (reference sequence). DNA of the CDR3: TGCAGTGCTAGGGAGGGCCCCCTTGAAGCTTTCTTT. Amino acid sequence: CSAREGPLEAFF.

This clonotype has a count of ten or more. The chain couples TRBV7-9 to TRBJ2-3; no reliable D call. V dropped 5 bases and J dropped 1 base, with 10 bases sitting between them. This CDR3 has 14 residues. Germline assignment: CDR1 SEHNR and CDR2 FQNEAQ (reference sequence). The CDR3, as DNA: TGTGCCAGCAGCCCCTCGGTAGGCACAGATACGCAGTATTTT. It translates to CASSPSVGTDTQYF.

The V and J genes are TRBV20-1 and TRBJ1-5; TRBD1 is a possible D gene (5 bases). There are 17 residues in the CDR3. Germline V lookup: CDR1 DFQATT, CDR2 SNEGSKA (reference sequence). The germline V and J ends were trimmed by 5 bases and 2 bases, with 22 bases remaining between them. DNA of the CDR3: TGCAGTGCTTACCCCCTCACGGGCGCGGGGGGCAATCAGCCCCAGCATTTT. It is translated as CSAYPLTGAGGNQPQHF.

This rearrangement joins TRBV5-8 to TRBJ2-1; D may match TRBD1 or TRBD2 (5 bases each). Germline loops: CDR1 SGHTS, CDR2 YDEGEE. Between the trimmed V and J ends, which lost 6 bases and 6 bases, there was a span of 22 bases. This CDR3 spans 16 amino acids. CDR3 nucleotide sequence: TGTGCCAGCACCGCAACGTCCGGGACCAGGTTCAATGAGCAGTTCTTC. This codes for CASTATSGTRFNEQFF. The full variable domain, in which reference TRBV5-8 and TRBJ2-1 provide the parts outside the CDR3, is EAGVTQSPTHLIKTRGQQATLRCSPISGHTSVYWYQQALGLGLQFLLWYDEGEERNRGNFPPRFSGRQFPNYSSELNVNALELEDSALYLCASTATSGTRFNEQFFGPGTRLTVL.

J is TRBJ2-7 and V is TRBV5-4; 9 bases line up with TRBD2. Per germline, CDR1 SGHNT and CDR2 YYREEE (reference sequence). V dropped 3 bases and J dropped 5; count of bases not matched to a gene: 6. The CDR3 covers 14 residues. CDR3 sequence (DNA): TGTGCCAGCAGCTCCAAGCGGGGGGTTGACGAGCAGTACTTC. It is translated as CASSSKRGVDEQYF.

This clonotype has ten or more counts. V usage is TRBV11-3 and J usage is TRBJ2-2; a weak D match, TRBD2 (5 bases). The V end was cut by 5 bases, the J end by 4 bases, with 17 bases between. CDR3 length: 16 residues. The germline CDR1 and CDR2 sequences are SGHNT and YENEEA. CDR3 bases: TGTGCCAGCAGCCCCCGGGTCGGAGGAGGCACCGGGGAGCTGTTTTTT. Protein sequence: CASSPRVGGGTGELFF.

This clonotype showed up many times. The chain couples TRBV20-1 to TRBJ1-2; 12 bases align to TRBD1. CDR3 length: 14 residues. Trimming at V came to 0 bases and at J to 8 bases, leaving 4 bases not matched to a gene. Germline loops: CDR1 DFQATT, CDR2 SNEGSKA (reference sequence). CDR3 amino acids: CSAREGQGAWGYTF. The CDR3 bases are TGCAGTGCTAGAGAGGGACAGGGGGCTTGGGGCTACACCTTC.

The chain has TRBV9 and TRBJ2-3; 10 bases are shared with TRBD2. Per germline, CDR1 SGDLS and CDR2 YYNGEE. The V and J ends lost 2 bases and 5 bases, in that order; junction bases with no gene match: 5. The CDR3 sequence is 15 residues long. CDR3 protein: CASSVSGGELDTQYF. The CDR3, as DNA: TGTGCCAGCAGCGTCAGCGGGGGGGAGTTAGATACGCAGTATTTT.

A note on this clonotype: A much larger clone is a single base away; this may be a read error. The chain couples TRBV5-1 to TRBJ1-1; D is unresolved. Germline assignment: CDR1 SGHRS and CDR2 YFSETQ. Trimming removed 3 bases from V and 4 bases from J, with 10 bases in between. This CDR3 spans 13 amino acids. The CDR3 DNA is TGCGCCAGCAGCTGGGCCGGCCTCACTGAAGCTTTCTTT. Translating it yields CASSWAGLTEAFF.

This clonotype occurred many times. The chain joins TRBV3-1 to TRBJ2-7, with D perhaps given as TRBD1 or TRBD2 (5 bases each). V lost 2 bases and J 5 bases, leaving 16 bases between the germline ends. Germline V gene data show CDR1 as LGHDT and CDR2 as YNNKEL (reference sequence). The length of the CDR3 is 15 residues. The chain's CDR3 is CASSQRGTGDHEQYF. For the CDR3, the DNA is TGTGCCAGCAGCCAAAGAGGGACCGGAGATCACGAGCAGTACTTC.